Presented here are 11 T cell receptor beta chains from one specimen sequenced in a study of T-cell memory formation after mild COVID-19. TCRdb re-derived calls from the 5' RACE reads in MiXCR, one entry per CDR3 protein. The repertoire holds 180,000 or so distinct CDR3 sequences, with approximately 16% as singletons. The sequencing sample was made of PBMCs or a T cell subset sorted from them (not recorded which). The receptors derive from an adult woman who had mild COVID-19 (a few samples of this study predate the infection). Cell type and time point are not known.

This clonotype was found many times. The chain couples TRBV20-1 to TRBJ2-3; a possible D gene is TRBD2 (5 bases). The ends were cut back, 0 bases at V and 6 bases at J, with 10 bases in the middle. There are 13 residues in the CDR3. The germline gives CDR1 DFQATT, CDR2 SNEGSKA (reference sequence). As DNA, the CDR3 is TGCAGTGCTAGAGAGACGGGGTCGGATACGCAGTATTTT. Its protein is CSARETGSDTQYF.

V usage is TRBV11-2 and J usage is TRBJ2-2, with 9 bases aligning to TRBD1. Germline loops: CDR1 SGHAT, CDR2 FQNNGV. CDR3 length equals 17 residues. V was pared by 1 base and J by 4 bases, with 7 bases of the junction left unmatched. CDR3 protein: CASSLGPTGGSTGELFF. The DNA for the CDR3 is TGTGCCAGCAGCTTAGGGCCGACAGGGGGGAGCACCGGGGAGCTGTTTTTT. The full variable domain, its missing parts supplied by reference TRBV11-2 and TRBJ2-2, is EAGVAQSPRYKIIEKRQSVAFWCNPISGHATLYWYQQILGQGPKLLIQFQNNGVVDDSQLPKDRFSAERLKGVDSTLKIQPAKLEDSAVYLCASSLGPTGGSTGELFFGEGSRLTVL.

This clonotype was counted a few times. This chain uses TRBV24-1 with TRBJ1-5, with TRBD1 matching 9 bases. Trimming took 6 bases from V and 3 from J; bases not matched to a gene: 8. The CDR3 sequence is 16 residues long. Germline CDR1 KGHDR, CDR2 SFDVKD. The CDR3 DNA reads as TGTGCCACCAGTTTAGATGACAGGGGGGACAATCAGCCCCAGCATTTT. Its protein product is CATSLDDRGDNQPQHF.

This clonotype appeared a few times. V usage is TRBV5-6 and J usage is TRBJ1-2; the D gene is possibly TRBD1 (6 bases). The CDR3 is 11 amino acids. The V and J ends lost 4 bases and 8 bases respectively, with 9 bases between them. Germline CDR1 is SGHDT and CDR2 is YYEEEE. The CDR3 DNA follows: TGTGCCAGCAGCCAAACAGGGGGCTACACCTTC. Its protein product is CASSQTGGYTF.

This clonotype was picked up a small number of times. The rearrangement links TRBV7-9 to TRBJ2-1; the match to TRBD2 covers 7 bases. The ends lost 2 bases at V and 10 bases at J; junction bases unmatched: 2. The V gene's germline CDR1 is SEHNR and CDR2 FQNEAQ (reference sequence). The CDR3 extends over 12 amino acids. The CDR3 spells CASSLIAGEQFF. CDR3 nucleotide sequence: TGTGCCAGCAGCTTAATAGCGGGCGAGCAGTTCTTC.

This clonotype came up a few times. The rearrangement uses TRBV27 and TRBJ2-1; tentatively, D is TRBD2 (6 bases). This CDR3 is built from 12 residues. Germline CDR1 and CDR2: MNHEY and SMNVEV (reference sequence). V was shortened by 9 bases and J by 4 bases, with 10 bases between the two germline ends. The CDR3 reads CASGRGYNEQFF. CDR3 DNA: TGTGCCAGTGGCCGGGGGTACAATGAGCAGTTCTTC.

A few counts support this clonotype. This chain connects TRBV6-1 to TRBJ2-7, with D unclear. This CDR3 is 15 amino acids long. Looked up from germline, CDR1 is MNHNS and CDR2 is SASEGT. The V and J ends lost 5 bases and 0 bases respectively, with 14 bases between them. CDR3 region: CASSQRTDGSYEQYF. For the CDR3, the DNA is TGTGCCAGCAGTCAACGGACCGACGGCTCCTACGAGCAGTACTTC.

This clonotype was counted between two and nine times. This chain links TRBV7-6 with TRBJ1-1; TRBD1 matches 8 bases. Germline V gene lookup returns CDR1 SGHVS and CDR2 FNYEAQ. This CDR3 has 13 residues. J gave up 6 bases and V 5 bases, and 5 bases lay outside the gene matches. For the CDR3, the DNA is TGTGCCAGCAGCGCCAGGGGGCCAGCTGAAGCTTTCTTT. Translation gives CASSARGPAEAFF.

J is TRBJ2-2 and V is TRBV20-1; 7 bases are a match to TRBD2. The germline gives CDR1 DFQATT, CDR2 SNEGSKA (reference sequence). The ends lost 6 bases at V and 1 base at J; junction bases unmatched: 8. There are 15 residues in the CDR3. The CDR3 DNA is TGCAGTGCCCCCTCACGGGGGGTGAACACCGGGGAGCTGTTTTTT. This sequence encodes CSAPSRGVNTGELFF.

The genes are TRBV4-1 and TRBJ2-3; D unclear. CDR1 is MGHRA and CDR2 is YSYEKL in the germline V gene. Trimming removed 2 bases from V and 2 bases from J, with 14 bases in between. The CDR3 runs 16 residues. The CDR3 spells CASSQPWVRSTDTQYF. DNA for the CDR3: TGCGCCAGCAGCCAACCTTGGGTCAGGTCCACAGATACGCAGTATTTT.

The chain links TRBV9 to TRBJ1-1; no reliable D call. Trimming shortened V by 2 bases and J by 8 bases, and 13 bases separated the two germline ends. The CDR3 length is 13 residues. The germline gives CDR1 SGDLS, CDR2 YYNGEE. The CDR3 nucleotides are TGTGCCAGCAGCGTGACCTCTTCAGCAGAAGCTTTCTTT. This sequence encodes CASSVTSSAEAFF. Full variable domain (missing parts from reference TRBV9 and TRBJ1-1): DSGVTQTPKHLITATGQRVTLRCSPRSGDLSVYWYQQSLDQGLQFLIQYYNGEERAKGNILERFSAQQFPDLHSELNLSSLELGDSALYFCASSVTSSAEAFFGQGTRLTVV.